Reported below is one T cell receptor (beta chain). This clone was observed a single time. Its antigen specificity is not known. Base qualities were left out, and no much larger clone turns up one base away. The time point label corresponds to: sample from adult after SARS-CoV-2 infection, after symptom onset. A couple of convalescent COVID-19 patients, sampled after symptom onset from adults with prior SARS-CoV-2 infection, were also TCR-sequenced for comparison. The data originate from a study of T cell responses to AZD1222 COVID-19 vaccine (dated by TCRdb to about 2021). The study in broad terms: TCR sequencing covered 233 trial participants: 207 given two doses of AZD1222 and 26 given two doses of MenACWY control vaccine. Enrollment into the trials was organized by age into subgroups of 18-55, 56-69 and 70-plus years, and those subgroups contained approximately 150, 30 and 60 TCR-sequenced participants, respectively. Study-wide findings and limitations: The 56-69-year group was small, and its depth increase did not reach significance, likely because of low power. After two AZD1222 doses, both the breadth and the depth of spike-specific TCRs were significantly higher than at day 0 and than in MenACWY recipients. Conclusions about previously exposed vaccinees were limited because only six AZD1222 recipients were SARS-CoV-2 seropositive at baseline. Most participants were white British and females outnumbered males, and the authors suggested that clonal diversity may have been underestimated. Because no day 14 peak-response samples were available, repertoires were characterized only after the peak T cell response. Vaccine-associated CD4 TCRs spanned the whole spike protein, with dominant responses in regions 160-218 and 743-854. Reportedly, almost half of the unique spike-specific TCRs recognized epitopes lying outside the regions that are mutated in the B.1.351 and B.1.1.7 variants.

The CDR3 regions of human TCRbeta chains were analyzed by immunosequencing. As for the original processing: TCRs in the repertoires were matched against a reference library of SARS-CoV-2-specific TCRs that had been generated with the MIRA antigen-specificity platform. Breadth was defined as the fraction of unique TCRs that were SARS-CoV-2-associated, and depth was defined as the fraction of total T cells that were SARS-CoV-2-associated. Using the MIRA data, each spike-specific TCR was mapped to the spike region that the TCR reacts to and placed in a CD4 or CD8 class. Log10-transformed breadth and depth values were compared by one-way ANOVA with Sidak's multiple comparisons tests. Here the immuneACCESS table is served through TCRdb, limited to in-frame sequences with V and J called. Missing clones are a known gap in these copies; in checked studies unresolved V genes cover under half, and the rest lacks a known reason. V and J calls plus clone size are reproduced from that table; the DNA served to infer D and trimming. Within this sample are 150,000 to 180,000 clones, with 75% to 90% of them counted one time only. 5.5% to 8% of the sample goes to the ten largest clones.

Sequencing used peripheral blood, obtained after recovery from COVID-19. The sequence was collected from an adult who had recovered from COVID-19.

The DNA reads as follows: TGTGCCAGCAGCTTACAGCCCACAGATACGCAGTATTTT. This sequence encodes CASSLQPTDTQYF. The rearrangement combines TRBV7-3 with TRBJ2-3, with no confident D gene call. Spanning cysteine to phenylalanine, the CDR3 consists of 13 amino acids. Only CDR3 DNA is held: 39 bases, read in frame from base 1. V lost 2 bases and J lost 2 bases; the stretch between them is 5 bases long. CDR1 and CDR2 (SGHTA, FQGTGA) derive from the germline V gene.